Described below is a single TCR beta chain sequence and its context. Its matching antigen is unknown. Sequence at one end of the junction differs from germline and may be a read error. The entry originates in a study of cytomegalovirus exposure and HLA in healthy donors. Turning to the study itself: According to later analysis, the same platform produced the 110 or so validation and around 730 first-cohort repertoires.

There are 15 residues in the CDR3. Germline V gene sequence: CDR1 SGHTA, CDR2 FQGNSA. Study-level points and caveats: Most TCRs appeared rarely, but some public TCRs recurred in many donors.

These donors were members of the roughly 110-subject validation cohort, a group separate from the roughly 700-subject first cohort. The protocol was immunoSEQ multiplex PCR, while the TCRdb copy is restricted to in-frame clones and leaves out a portion. Altogether about 130,000 clones are present, approximately 92% being singletons, with the ten largest covering around 9%. The receptor's source is a woman younger than 30 in good health and CMV-seropositive. This sequence joins TRBV7-2 and TRBJ2-1; 12 bases are shared with TRBD2. Input material: PBMCs. This chain's CDR3 is CASSLAGGRYNEQFF. CDR3 nucleotide sequence: TGTGCCAGCAGCCTAGCGGGGGGGCGATACAATGAGCAGTTCTTC.